These 32 T cell receptor beta chains originate from one sample sequenced in a study of neurological immune-mediated disorders. TCRdb called the 5' RACE reads again in MiXCR, with one record for every CDR3 protein. Of under 70,000 distinct CDR3 sequences detected, roughly 5.6% appear once; the ten largest clones hold approximately 3%. Input material: PBMCs. The receptors originated from a woman aged 30 to 39 with multiple sclerosis.

A few counts support this clonotype. This chain uses TRBV12-3 or TRBV12-4 with TRBJ1-1, with 8 bases matching TRBD1. This CDR3 comprises 15 residues. The V segment lost 6 bases and the J segment 4 bases; nucleotides outside the gene matches: 10. The CDR3 DNA reads TGTGCCAGCAGCTACCGGACAGGGAGGGCCACTGAAGCTTTCTTT. This translates into CASSYRTGRATEAFF.

This clonotype was counted ten times or more. The chain joins TRBV3-1 to TRBJ2-2; 9 positions agree with TRBD1. V dropped 4 bases and J dropped 0; count of bases not matched to a gene: 0. The V gene's germline CDR1 is LGHDT and CDR2 YNNKEL (reference sequence). The CDR3 consists of 15 residues. CDR3 loop: CASSRTGANTGELFF. The CDR3 bases are TGTGCCAGCAGCCGGACAGGGGCGAACACCGGGGAGCTGTTTTTT.

Ten or more counts support this clonotype. The chain links TRBV7-8 to TRBJ2-3, with no clear D. Deletions cut 7 bases from V and 1 base from J, with 12 bases between. Germline CDR1 reads SGHVS; CDR2 reads FQNEAQ. The CDR3 is made up of 14 amino acids. The CDR3, as DNA: TGTGCCAGCACCCCAAGACCCGGCACAGATACGCAGTATTTT. Protein sequence: CASTPRPGTDTQYF.

This clonotype is medium-sized in the sample. This CDR3 reads CASSLAWVTGELFF. CDR3 coding DNA: TGTGCCAGCAGCTTGGCATGGGTGACCGGGGAGCTGTTTTTT. The V gene is TRBV5-6, the J gene TRBJ2-2; D remains unclear. The V and J ends lost 0 bases and 5 bases respectively, with 8 bases between them. Germline assignment: CDR1 SGHDT and CDR2 YYEEEE. The CDR3 has 14 residues.

This chain links TRBV20-1 with TRBJ2-2, with 7 bases matching TRBD1. Germline CDR1 and CDR2: DFQATT and SNEGSKA (reference sequence). The CDR3 runs to 15 residues. V trimming: 4 bases; J trimming: 0 bases; junction bases outside the gene matches: 5. CDR3 sequence reads: CSATMQGANTGELFF. Here the CDR3 DNA reads TGCAGTGCTACTATGCAGGGGGCGAACACCGGGGAGCTGTTTTTT.

The J gene is TRBJ2-3, the V gene TRBV5-6; TRBD1 agrees at 7 bases. The length of the CDR3 is 14 residues. From germline, CDR1 is SGHDT and CDR2 YYEEEE. With 2 bases clipped from V and 6 bases from J, the junction kept 6 bases outside the gene matches. The CDR3 is CASSLLTGSDTQYF. CDR3 DNA sequence: TGTGCCAGCAGCTTATTGACAGGGTCGGATACGCAGTATTTT.

This clonotype was seen at least ten times. The chain is built from TRBV6-6 and TRBJ2-7, with TRBD1 matching over 8 bases. Germline-derived CDR1 and CDR2 are MNHNY and SVGAGI (reference sequence). V dropped 4 bases and J dropped 1; count of bases not matched to a gene: 6. This CDR3 spans 15 amino acids. CDR3 DNA: TGTGCCAGCAGTTCCCGGGACAGGATTTCCTACGAGCAGTACTTC. It encodes CASSSRDRISYEQYF.

This clonotype was detected a few times. J is TRBJ2-7 and V is TRBV6-2 or TRBV6-3, with TRBD2 matching over 13 bases. The CDR3 covers 18 residues. V lost 6 bases and J lost 2; bases outside the gene matches: 13. CDR1 MNHEY and CDR2 SVGEGT come from the germline V gene. Here the CDR3 reads CASSFTPTSGGKPYEQYF. In DNA form, the CDR3 reads TGTGCCAGCAGCTTTACCCCGACTAGCGGGGGGAAACCCTACGAGCAGTACTTC.

The V call is TRBV29-1, the J call TRBJ2-3; 9 positions match TRBD2. CDR3 length: 14 residues. CDR1 SQVTM and CDR2 ANQGSEA come from the germline V gene. J was trimmed by 2 bases and V by 3 bases; bases with no gene match: 3. The CDR3 loop is CSVDPSGDTDTQYF. The CDR3, as DNA: TGCAGCGTTGACCCTAGCGGGGACACAGATACGCAGTATTTT.

The sample holds many counts of this clonotype. The genes are TRBV7-9 and TRBJ2-5; 8 bases align to TRBD2. This CDR3 spans 15 amino acids. After removal of 6 bases from V and 5 bases from J, the junction contained 11 bases not matched to a gene. In germline, CDR1 is SEHNR, CDR2 FQNEAQ (reference sequence). The CDR3 DNA reads as TGTGCCAGCAGACCTAGAGGACTAGCTGTGGAGACCCAGTACTTC. Amino acids: CASRPRGLAVETQYF.

Only a few counts were recorded for this clonotype. V gene TRBV20-1 combines with J gene TRBJ2-3, with TRBD2 identical over 7 bases. In germline, CDR1 is DFQATT, CDR2 SNEGSKA (reference sequence). This CDR3 has 15 amino acids. V trimming: 6 bases; J trimming: 4 bases; junction bases outside the gene matches: 13. The CDR3 nucleotides are TGCAGTGCCCCGGTCTCTAGCGGCTTGTCAGATACGCAGTATTTT. This gives the protein CSAPVSSGLSDTQYF.

This clonotype was seen at least ten times. The chain joins TRBV12-3 or TRBV12-4 to TRBJ2-7; 8 bases agree with TRBD1. The CDR3 is made up of 13 amino acids. J was trimmed by 5 bases and V by 7 bases; bases with no gene match: 7. DNA of the CDR3: TGTGCCAGCACCTACAGGGGGTCGGACGAGCAGTACTTC. Its protein product is CASTYRGSDEQYF.

This clonotype was seen a handful of times. The chain has TRBV12-5 and TRBJ1-1; tentatively, D is TRBD1 (5 bases). The germline CDR1 and CDR2 sequences are LGHNT and FRNRAP. This CDR3 region has 15 residues. Trimming removed 6 bases from V and 7 bases from J, with 21 bases in between. CDR3 loop: CASGPIPGQGGEAFF. CDR3 sequence (DNA): TGTGCTAGTGGCCCCATTCCGGGGCAGGGTGGTGAAGCTTTCTTT.

This clonotype was counted at least ten times. This chain connects TRBV20-1 to TRBJ1-6; D gene ambiguous. V lost 3 bases, J lost 9 bases, and 15 bases lay in between. This CDR3 has 14 residues. Germline V gene lookup returns CDR1 DFQATT and CDR2 SNEGSKA (reference sequence). The CDR3 DNA reads as TGCAGTGCTAGTAGGGATGCTAATAGTTCACCCCTCCACTTT. Its translation is CSASRDANSSPLHF.

This clonotype was seen at least ten times. The chain combines TRBV5-1 with TRBJ2-2; D not certain. Germline V gene sequence: CDR1 SGHRS, CDR2 YFSETQ. This CDR3 has 14 amino acids. Between the trimmed V and J ends, which lost 1 base and 5 bases, there was a span of 9 bases. The CDR3 DNA follows: TGCGCCAGCAGCTTGACAGAACCTACCGGGGAGCTGTTTTTT. It yields the protein CASSLTEPTGELFF.

This clonotype was recorded at least ten times. The chain has TRBV20-1 and TRBJ2-7; D possibly corresponds to TRBD2 (5 bases). Germline-derived CDR1 and CDR2 are DFQATT and SNEGSKA (reference sequence). The CDR3 has 13 residues. Trimming took off 0 bases at V and 0 bases at J, with 6 bases between the two ends. CDR3: CSARDGSSYEQYF. The DNA of the CDR3 is TGCAGTGCTAGAGATGGGAGCTCCTACGAGCAGTACTTC.

This rearrangement joins TRBV12-3 or TRBV12-4 to TRBJ2-2; TRBD2 aligns across 9 bases. V shed 6 bases and J 6 bases; nucleotides not matched to a gene: 8. The CDR3 sequence is 15 residues long. The DNA for the CDR3 is TGTGCCAGCAGAAAGGCGGGGGGGCCTTCCGGGGAGCTGTTTTTT. It codes for CASRKAGGPSGELFF.

This clonotype was recorded many times. This chain links TRBV5-6 with TRBJ2-7; 11 bases agree with TRBD1. The germline V gene has CDR1 SGHDT and CDR2 YYEEEE. V gave up 3 bases and J gave up 2 bases; unmatched junction bases: 7. There are 16 residues in the CDR3. The chain's CDR3 is CASSSGQGAITYEQYF. CDR3 in DNA: TGTGCCAGCAGCTCCGGACAGGGGGCGATTACCTACGAGCAGTACTTC. Using reference TRBV5-6 and TRBJ2-7 for the parts outside the CDR3, the full variable domain is DAGVTQSPTHLIKTRGQQVTLRCSPKSGHDTVSWYQQALGQGPQFIFQYYEEEERQRGNFPDRFSGHQFPNYSSELNVNALLLGDSALYLCASSSGQGAITYEQYFGPGTRLTVT.

Many counts were recorded for this clonotype. CDR3 nucleotides: TGTGCCAGCAGCTTAGTTGGGGGCGGAGCGGGGGGTAACAATGAGCAGTTCTTC. Amino acids: CASSLVGGGAGGNNEQFF. V is TRBV7-6 and J is TRBJ2-1; 9 bases map to TRBD2. The CDR3 length is 18 residues. V shed 1 base, J shed 5 bases, and the junction held 12 bases outside the gene matches. Looked up from germline, CDR1 is SGHVS and CDR2 is FNYEAQ.

The sample holds many counts of this clonotype. The J gene is TRBJ2-3, the V gene TRBV7-9, with 9 bases aligning to TRBD1. This CDR3 contains 15 residues. CDR1 and CDR2 from the germline V gene are SEHNR and FQNEAQ (reference sequence). The ends lost 3 bases at V and 4 bases at J; junction bases unmatched: 5. Here the CDR3 DNA reads TGTGCCAGCAGCTTCAACAGGGGGCGATCAGATACGCAGTATTTT. Its protein is CASSFNRGRSDTQYF.

This clonotype was picked up many times. The V and J genes are TRBV3-1 and TRBJ1-1; D is unclear. Germline V gene sequence: CDR1 LGHDT, CDR2 YNNKEL (reference sequence). CDR3 size: 12 residues. V lost 1 base to trimming and J lost 7 bases, with 7 bases between them. CDR3 protein: CASSQAAFEAFF. DNA for the CDR3: TGTGCCAGCAGCCAAGCTGCCTTTGAAGCTTTCTTT.

This chain connects TRBV5-1 to TRBJ1-2, with 12 positions matching TRBD1. Germline V lookup: CDR1 SGHRS, CDR2 YFSETQ. The CDR3 length is 17 residues. J gave up 0 bases and V 0 bases, and 3 bases lay outside the gene matches. For the CDR3, the DNA is TGCGCCAGCAGCTTGGTGGGACAGGGGGCTCCTAACTATGGCTACACCTTC. Amino acids: CASSLVGQGAPNYGYTF.

This clonotype has at least ten counts. This chain links TRBV7-2 with TRBJ1-5; TRBD1 matches at 7 bases. The germline V gene has CDR1 SGHTA and CDR2 FQGNSA. The trim removed 1 base at V and 5 bases at J, leaving 5 bases unmatched. This CDR3 is 15 amino acids long. In DNA form, the CDR3 reads TGTGCCAGCAGCTTAGACTCCGGGACAGATCAGCCCCAGCATTTT. Amino acid sequence: CASSLDSGTDQPQHF.

This clonotype has at least ten counts. Here the CDR3 DNA reads TGTGCCAGCAATGAGGGGGGGAGCACAGATACGCAGTATTTT. Its translation: CASNEGGSTDTQYF. V is TRBV6-5 and J is TRBJ2-3, with D possibly TRBD2 on 7 matching bases. V lost 7 bases and J lost 0, with 11 bases in between. This CDR3 comprises 14 residues. Germline CDR1 reads MNHEY; CDR2 reads SVGAGI.

This clonotype was seen only once. The chain uses TRBV20-1 and TRBJ1-2; D gene ambiguous. This CDR3 spans 11 amino acids. Trimming removed 8 bases from V and 3 bases from J, with 10 bases in between. Germline assignment: CDR1 DFQATT and CDR2 SNEGSKA (reference sequence). DNA of the CDR3: TGCAGTATCTACGGTGACTATGGCTACACCTTC. This translates into CSIYGDYGYTF.

This clonotype showed up many times. This rearrangement joins TRBV6-1 to TRBJ1-1; no reliable D call. CDR1 is MNHNS, CDR2 SASEGT, per germline. The CDR3 runs to 13 residues. V lost 4 bases, J lost 6 bases, and 12 bases lay in between. The CDR3 coding sequence is TGTGCCAGCAGTGGGAGAGGTATACCTGAAGCTTTCTTT. Its protein is CASSGRGIPEAFF.

This clonotype was seen ten or more times. The CDR3 region has the DNA TGTGCCAGCAGCTTGGGAAAGGGGATCTCACCCCTCCACTTT. Its translation is CASSLGKGISPLHF. The chain combines TRBV5-6 with TRBJ1-6; D is perhaps TRBD1 (5 bases). The CDR3 covers 14 residues. The germline V gene has CDR1 SGHDT and CDR2 YYEEEE. V shed 0 bases and J shed 10 bases, with 11 bases lying between them.

Here the CDR3 reads CASSLVSGATYEQYF. CDR3 sequence (DNA): TGTGCCAGCAGCTTGGTATCAGGGGCCACCTACGAGCAGTACTTC. This sequence joins TRBV5-6 and TRBJ2-7; D is possibly TRBD1 (6 bases). CDR3 length: 15 residues. Trimming removed 0 bases at V and 2 bases at J, with 12 bases between. Germline V CDR1 and CDR2: SGHDT, YYEEEE.

The chain is built from TRBV20-1 and TRBJ1-1, with no clear D. The CDR3 totals 13 residues. V shed 3 bases and J shed 1 base, with 9 bases lying between them. Germline-derived CDR1 and CDR2 are DFQATT and SNEGSKA (reference sequence). The DNA of the CDR3 is TGCAGTGCTAGTAGTCCGACGAACACTGAAGCTTTCTTT. It is translated as CSASSPTNTEAFF.

Many counts were recorded for this clonotype. The J gene is TRBJ1-5, the V gene TRBV12-3 or TRBV12-4; the D is unclear. This CDR3 spans 13 amino acids. Trimming took 5 bases from V and 9 from J, leaving 14 bases between them. The CDR3 bases are TGTGCCAGCAGTCTCGCGGACCTTGGGCCCCAGCATTTT. Translation gives CASSLADLGPQHF.

Many counts were recorded for this clonotype. The rearrangement joins TRBV11-2 to TRBJ2-1; no reliable D call. There are 14 residues in the CDR3. In germline, CDR1 is SGHAT, CDR2 FQNNGV. V was clipped by 1 base and J by 6 bases, with 10 bases between them. The CDR3: CASSLGFRTNEQFF. The CDR3 DNA reads TGTGCCAGCAGCTTAGGCTTCCGTACCAATGAGCAGTTCTTC.

The chain is built from TRBV12-3 or TRBV12-4 and TRBJ2-1; TRBD2 might be the D (7 bases). The CDR3 loop spans 14 amino acids. Trimming removed 4 bases from V and 6 bases from J, with 13 bases in between. CDR3 in DNA: TGTGCCAGCAGTTGGGGGGGCCTTTCCAATGAGCAGTTCTTC. This sequence encodes CASSWGGLSNEQFF.